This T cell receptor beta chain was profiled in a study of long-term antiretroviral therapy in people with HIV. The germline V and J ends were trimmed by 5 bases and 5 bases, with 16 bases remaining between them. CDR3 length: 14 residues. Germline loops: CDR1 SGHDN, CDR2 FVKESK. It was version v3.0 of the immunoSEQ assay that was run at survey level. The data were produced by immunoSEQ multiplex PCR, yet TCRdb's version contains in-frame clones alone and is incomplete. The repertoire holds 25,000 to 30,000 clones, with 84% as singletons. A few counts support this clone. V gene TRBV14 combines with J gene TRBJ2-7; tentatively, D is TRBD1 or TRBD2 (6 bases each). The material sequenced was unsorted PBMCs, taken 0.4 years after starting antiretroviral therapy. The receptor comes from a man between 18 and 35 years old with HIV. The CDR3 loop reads CASSLGAGNHEQYF. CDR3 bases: TGTGCCAGCAGCTTGGGGGCGGGGAATCACGAGCAGTACTTC.